Following are 23 T cell receptor beta chains from one sample sequenced in a study of blood T cell repertoires in COVID-19. Libraries were prepared by immunoSEQ multiplex PCR; TCRdb keeps only in-frame clonotypes and omits some of them. The sample records hundreds of thousands of clones, around 88% being singletons. The sample consisted of PBMCs or T cells enriched from blood (not recorded which). These TCRs come from a woman aged 35 to 49 with acute COVID-19.

The sample holds one count of this clone. The chain has TRBV5-1 and TRBJ1-1, with D maybe TRBD1 (5 bases). Between the trimmed V and J ends, which lost 3 bases and 6 bases, there was a span of 18 bases. This CDR3 has 15 amino acids. Germline-derived CDR1 and CDR2 are SGHRS and YFSETQ. The CDR3: CASSWGAMGMAEAFF. DNA of the CDR3: TGCGCCAGCAGCTGGGGCGCTATGGGGATGGCTGAAGCTTTCTTT.

J is TRBJ2-4 and V is TRBV12-2; no check of the table's D call, TRBD1, against the DNA was made. TRBV12-2 is reported as a pseudogene. The CDR3 is 15 residues long. The CDR3 loop is CASRSRGRAKNIQYF. Written as DNA, the CDR3 is TGTGCAAGTCGCTCCAGGGGCCGGGCCAAAAACATTCAGTACTTC.

The DNA for the CDR3 is TGTGCCAGTAGCGGGGGGCCAGATACGCAGTATTTT. It specifies CASSGGPDTQYF. J is TRBJ2-3 and V is TRBV19, with a possible D match to TRBD2 (7 bases). Per the germline V gene, CDR1 is LNHDA and CDR2 is SQIVND (reference sequence). The CDR3 spans 12 residues. Trimming removed 6 bases at V and 4 bases at J, with 8 bases between.

This clone was seen once. The V call is TRBV6-5, the J call TRBJ2-3, with D perhaps matching TRBD2 (6 bases). Trimming removed 5 bases from V and 3 bases from J, with 15 bases in between. The CDR3 has 15 residues. In germline, CDR1 is MNHEY, CDR2 SVGAGI. DNA for the CDR3: TGTGCCAGCAGTCCGAACGCGGGAAGGACAGATACGCAGTATTTT. It encodes CASSPNAGRTDTQYF.

The rearrangement uses TRBV30 and TRBJ1-2, with unresolved D. In germline, CDR1 is GTSNPN, CDR2 SVGIG (reference sequence). V was pared by 3 bases and J by 2 bases, with 19 bases between. The CDR3 has 16 residues. The CDR3 sequence: CAWRIVTVVPNYGYTF. The CDR3 DNA is TGTGCCTGGAGAATAGTAACTGTGGTCCCAAACTATGGCTACACCTTC.

The V call is TRBV5-1, the J call TRBJ1-2; no reliable D call. Germline CDR1 is SGHRS and CDR2 is YFSETQ. CDR3 length: 14 amino acids. Trimming cost V 1 base and J 4 bases, with 11 bases left between them. The CDR3 coding sequence is TGCGCCAGCAGCTTGTCTTCCGGACTCTATGGCTACACCTTC. Translating gives CASSLSSGLYGYTF.

The chain recombines TRBV18 with TRBJ1-5, with D unclear. This CDR3 is built from 14 residues. V was cut by 6 bases and J by 0 bases, with 9 bases left in between. Looked up from germline, CDR1 is KGHSH and CDR2 is LQKENI. The chain's CDR3 is CASSGFNSNQPQHF. As DNA, the CDR3 is TGTGCCAGCTCCGGTTTTAATAGCAATCAGCCCCAGCATTTT.

The chain uses TRBV12-3 or TRBV12-4 and TRBJ2-1, with TRBD1 as a possible D gene (5 bases). V was clipped by 4 bases and J by 7 bases, with 8 bases between them. This CDR3 has 12 amino acids. CDR3 sequence: CASSWGANEQFF. The CDR3 nucleotides are TGTGCCAGCAGTTGGGGCGCGAATGAGCAGTTCTTC.

The chain joins TRBV29-1 to TRBJ1-1; 7 bases agree with TRBD1. Germline CDR1 and CDR2: SQVTM and ANQGSEA. The CDR3 has 14 residues. The ends lost 4 bases at V and 1 base at J; junction bases unmatched: 6. CDR3 sequence: CSVGQGFRNTEAFF. The CDR3 DNA sequence: TGCAGCGTTGGACAGGGTTTTCGGAACACTGAAGCTTTCTTT.

The rearrangement joins TRBV28 to TRBJ1-1, with TRBD1 as a possible D gene (6 bases). The length of the CDR3 is 15 residues. The germline V and J ends were trimmed by 7 bases and 0 bases, with 15 bases remaining between them. Germline V CDR1 and CDR2: MDHEN, SYDVKM. CDR3 region: CASTRTETMNTEAFF. CDR3 bases: TGTGCCAGCACTCGGACAGAAACCATGAACACTGAAGCTTTCTTT.

This clone was picked up one time. J is TRBJ2-7 and V is TRBV27; maybe TRBD1 (6 bases). Germline values: CDR1 MNHEY, CDR2 SMNVEV (reference sequence). The CDR3 is 12 residues long. Trimming took 8 bases from V and 4 from J, leaving 12 bases between them. The CDR3 bases are TGTGCCAGCCTGAGGACAGATTACGAGCAGTACTTC. This gives the protein CASLRTDYEQYF.

This clone came up a few times. The V gene is TRBV2, the J gene TRBJ2-7; no firm D call. Per the germline V gene, CDR1 is SNHLY and CDR2 is FYNNEI. V lost 4 bases and J lost 0, with 7 bases in between. This CDR3 region has 13 residues. This chain's CDR3 is CASSGESSYEQYF. As DNA, the CDR3 is TGTGCCAGCAGTGGAGAAAGCTCCTACGAGCAGTACTTC.

The chain joins TRBV30 to TRBJ1-1; unclear D gene. V lost 2 bases and J 1 base, leaving 8 bases between the germline ends. The germline V gene has CDR1 GTSNPN and CDR2 SVGIG (reference sequence). The CDR3 spans 13 residues. The CDR3 DNA reads TGTGCCTGGAGTTTTCAGTCGAACACTGAAGCTTTCTTT. This codes for CAWSFQSNTEAFF.

J is TRBJ1-1 and V is TRBV3-1 (or the pseudogene TRBV3-2); tentatively, D is TRBD1 (5 bases). V was trimmed by 1 base and J by 6 bases, leaving 12 bases between them. Germline-derived CDR1 and CDR2 are LGHDT and YNNKEL (reference sequence). The CDR3 has 14 residues. The CDR3, as DNA: TGTGCCAGCAGCCAAGCGGGGGTTCACGCTGAAGCTTTCTTT. Translation: CASSQAGVHAEAFF.

This rearrangement joins TRBV7-9 to TRBJ1-2, with D perhaps TRBD1 (6 bases). CDR3 length: 15 residues. Trimming took off 7 bases at V and 0 bases at J, with 15 bases between the two ends. Per the germline V gene, CDR1 is SEHNR and CDR2 is FQNEAQ (reference sequence). This CDR3 reads CASTQGQSANYGYTF. For the CDR3, the DNA is TGTGCCAGCACTCAGGGGCAGTCCGCTAACTATGGCTACACCTTC.

The chain employs TRBV11-2 and TRBJ2-7; tentatively, D is TRBD2 (5 bases). CDR1 and CDR2 (germline): SGHAT, FQNNGV. The CDR3 extends over 14 amino acids. V lost 1 base and J lost 2, with 9 bases in between. This CDR3 reads CASSLGFGAYEQYF. The DNA of the CDR3 is TGTGCCAGCAGCTTAGGATTCGGGGCCTACGAGCAGTACTTC.

This clone was detected only once. J is TRBJ1-5 and V is TRBV9, with a weak D call TRBD1 (5 bases). Germline V gene sequence: CDR1 SGDLS, CDR2 YYNGEE. V lost 4 bases and J 6 bases, leaving 17 bases between the germline ends. The CDR3 is 15 residues long. The CDR3 DNA reads as TGTGCCAGCAGCCTGGAGGGGAGGGTGGGTCAGCCCCAGCATTTT. Translated, it gives CASSLEGRVGQPQHF.

The genes are TRBV27 and TRBJ1-1; D gene ambiguous. Trimming stripped 2 bases from V and 0 bases from J, with 7 bases between. Germline V lookup: CDR1 MNHEY, CDR2 SMNVEV (reference sequence). The CDR3 totals 14 residues. For the CDR3, the DNA is TGTGCCAGCAGTTTAACACGCATGAACACTGAAGCTTTCTTT. It codes for CASSLTRMNTEAFF.

The chain couples TRBV10-1 to TRBJ2-4; 11 bases are shared with TRBD2. J was trimmed by 1 base and V by 4 bases; bases with no gene match: 6. CDR1 WNHNN and CDR2 SYGVQD come from the germline V gene (reference sequence). The CDR3 loop spans 17 amino acids. The CDR3 nucleotides read TGCGCCAGCAGTGTAATAGCGGGAGGGGTCGCCAAAAACATTCAGTACTTC. Translated, it gives CASSVIAGGVAKNIQYF.

In its sample, this clone was seen once. The J gene is TRBJ2-7, the V gene TRBV11-2; a possible D gene is TRBD2 (6 bases). The CDR3 loop spans 15 amino acids. V was trimmed by 0 bases and J by 4 bases, leaving 13 bases between them. Germline-derived CDR1 and CDR2 are SGHAT and FQNNGV. This CDR3 is CASSLERSAGYEQYF. CDR3 in DNA: TGTGCCAGCAGCTTAGAAAGGTCGGCGGGATACGAGCAGTACTTC. Filled out from reference TRBV11-2 and TRBJ2-7, the complete variable domain reads EAGVAQSPRYKIIEKRQSVAFWCNPISGHATLYWYQQILGQGPKLLIQFQNNGVVDDSQLPKDRFSAERLKGVDSTLKIQPAKLEDSAVYLCASSLERSAGYEQYFGPGTRLTVT.

This chain joins TRBV5-1 and TRBJ2-3; D might be TRBD2 (6 bases). The CDR3 is 15 amino acids. Germline lookup yields CDR1 SGHRS and CDR2 YFSETQ. Deletions cut 0 bases from V and 6 bases from J, with 14 bases between. CDR3 in amino acids: CASSLAQDYGDTQYF. The CDR3 DNA sequence: TGCGCCAGCAGCTTGGCCCAGGACTACGGGGATACGCAGTATTTT.

The chain uses TRBV4-2 and TRBJ1-1; tentative D call: TRBD1 (6 bases). Germline V CDR1 and CDR2: LGHNA, YNFKEQ. The CDR3 totals 16 residues. The V end was cut by 1 base, the J end by 3 bases, with 15 bases between. CDR3 bases: TGTGCCAGCAGCCAAGTCCCGAGGGACATCGACACTGAAGCTTTCTTT. Its translation: CASSQVPRDIDTEAFF.

The chain employs TRBV3-1 (or the pseudogene TRBV3-2) and TRBJ2-1; TRBD2 matches 9 bases. This CDR3 is 16 amino acids long. CDR1 and CDR2 (germline): LGHDT, YNNKEL (reference sequence). V trimming: 4 bases; J trimming: 2 bases; junction bases outside the gene matches: 6. CDR3 protein: CASSPRTSEAYNEQFF. In nucleotides, the CDR3 is TGTGCCAGCAGCCCCCGGACTAGCGAGGCCTACAATGAGCAGTTCTTC.